This passage covers 30 T cell receptor beta chains from one sample sequenced in a study of response to subunit inactivated influenza vaccine (dated by TCRdb to the late 2010s). Library method: RT-PCR. Sequencing relied on an Illumina HiSeq 2500. The public reads were quality trimmed at Q25 with fastp and then assembled into clones with MiXCR by TCRdb, keeping productive beta chains. A single entry per CDR3 protein holds the most common genes and DNA from its merged rows. The sample table records 200,000 to 300,000 distinct CDR3 sequences; 10% to 15% of these occur just once. The top ten hold more than 7% of the sample. Specimen: non-naive T cells sorted from PBMCs, collected roughly 2 weeks before vaccination. This specimen's cell subset or site label, per the study, means: memory T cell fraction. Receptor source: a middle-aged man who received an inactivated influenza vaccine. Donor details come from another sample of the same person, matched by shared clones.

This clonotype occurred many times. The chain joins TRBV12-3 or TRBV12-4 to TRBJ2-5; 8 nucleotides agree with TRBD2. V shed 3 bases and J 9 bases; nucleotides not matched to a gene: 9. The length of the CDR3 is 14 residues. Written as DNA, the CDR3 is TGTGCCAGCAGTTTTAGCGGGAACGAAAGGGCCCAGTACTTC. Translating it yields CASSFSGNERAQYF.

This clonotype was observed a handful of times. The rearrangement joins TRBV6-5 to TRBJ1-2, with D hard to call. CDR1 is MNHEY and CDR2 is SVGAGI in the germline V gene. The CDR3 consists of 12 residues. The V end lost 6 bases, the J end lost 2 bases, and 7 bases lay between the germline ends. CDR3 coding DNA: TGTGCCAGCAGGCTGGACAACTATGGCTACACCTTC. It specifies CASRLDNYGYTF.

This clonotype was seen many times. The chain uses TRBV2 and TRBJ1-1, with TRBD1 matching 7 bases. The junction had 8 bases not matched to a gene; V was cut back by 8 bases and J by 5 bases. The CDR3 has 13 amino acids. Germline CDR1 reads SNHLY; CDR2 reads FYNNEI. CDR3 bases: TGTGCCAGCCTTACAGGGGAGGGGACTGAAGCTTTCTTT. Translating gives CASLTGEGTEAFF.

This clonotype was detected ten times or more. This chain joins TRBV7-6 and TRBJ2-2; the D is unclear. This CDR3 is built from 15 residues. V dropped 1 base and J dropped 4 bases, with 10 bases sitting between them. Germline-derived CDR1 and CDR2 are SGHVS and FNYEAQ. CDR3 region: CASSLEVWVTGELFF. The CDR3 bases are TGTGCCAGCAGCTTAGAGGTTTGGGTCACCGGGGAGCTGTTTTTT.

The chain has TRBV20-1 and TRBJ1-1; possibly TRBD1 for D (5 bases). The CDR3 is 11 amino acids. V gave up 7 bases and J gave up 10 bases, with 16 bases separating them. The germline V gene has CDR1 DFQATT and CDR2 SNEGSKA (reference sequence). CDR3 in DNA: TGCAGTGTCCAAGAACAGGTGGGAGCTTTCTTT. Amino acid sequence: CSVQEQVGAFF.

CDR3: CASSLTGLQPQHF. CDR3 nucleotide sequence: TGCGCCAGCAGCTTAACAGGGCTTCAGCCCCAGCATTTT. V usage is TRBV5-1 and J usage is TRBJ1-5; D might be TRBD1 (6 bases). Trimming stripped 2 bases from V and 6 bases from J, with 9 bases between. Germline assignment: CDR1 SGHRS and CDR2 YFSETQ. CDR3 length equals 13 residues.

This clonotype has a handful of counts. The chain uses TRBV2 and TRBJ2-7; D not certain. This CDR3 spans 13 amino acids. The ends were cut back, 3 bases at V and 2 bases at J, with 8 bases in the middle. Germline CDR1 is SNHLY and CDR2 is FYNNEI. DNA for the CDR3: TGTGCCAGCAGTGATTCCCCTCCCTACGAGCAGTACTTC. Translated, it gives CASSDSPPYEQYF.

This clonotype was counted between two and nine times. This rearrangement joins TRBV9 to TRBJ2-1; no reliable D call. Germline CDR1 is SGDLS and CDR2 is YYNGEE. The V end was cut by 3 bases, the J end by 0 bases, with 7 bases between. The CDR3 consists of 14 residues. DNA of the CDR3: TGTGCCAGCAGCGAGACGGGCTCCTACAATGAGCAGTTCTTC. This sequence encodes CASSETGSYNEQFF.

The chain recombines TRBV5-1 with TRBJ2-7; D may match TRBD1 or TRBD2 (5 bases each). V was cut by 4 bases and J by 5 bases, with 16 bases left in between. The CDR3 is made up of 14 amino acids. Germline-derived CDR1 and CDR2 are SGHRS and YFSETQ. The CDR3 DNA reads as TGCGCCAGCAGCCACACTGGAAGGGACCACGAGCAGTACTTC. It is translated as CASSHTGRDHEQYF.

The rearrangement links TRBV6-5 to TRBJ2-2; the D call may be TRBD1 or TRBD2 (6 bases each). V was shortened by 2 bases and J by 1 base, with 11 bases between the two germline ends. Germline assignment: CDR1 MNHEY and CDR2 SVGAGI. This CDR3 spans 16 amino acids. CDR3 loop: CASSYAGHLNTGELFF. CDR3 coding DNA: TGTGCCAGCAGTTACGCGGGACATCTGAACACCGGGGAGCTGTTTTTT.

The rearrangement joins TRBV2 to TRBJ2-5, with D tentatively TRBD2 (6 bases). The CDR3 contains 13 residues. Deletions cut 6 bases from V and 3 bases from J, with 11 bases between. CDR1 SNHLY and CDR2 FYNNEI come from the germline V gene. DNA of the CDR3: TGTGCCAGCAGGATTCGGGAGAAAGAGACCCAGTACTTC. Translating gives CASRIREKETQYF. Full variable domain (rest looked up from reference TRBV2 and TRBJ2-5): EPEVTQTPSHQVTQMGQEVILRCVPISNHLYFYWYRQILGQKVEFLVSFYNNEISEKSEIFDDQFSVERPDGSNFTLKIRSTKLEDSAMYFCASRIREKETQYFGPGTRLLVL.

This clonotype was counted many times. The gene calls are TRBV4-1 and TRBJ1-2, with 9 bases fitting TRBD1. The V and J ends lost 3 bases and 5 bases, in that order; junction bases with no gene match: 10. Germline V gene lookup returns CDR1 MGHRA and CDR2 YSYEKL. The length of the CDR3 is 16 residues. In DNA form, the CDR3 reads TGCGCCAGCAGCCAGACCGTTACAGGGGGCGGGTATGGCTACACCTTC. This encodes CASSQTVTGGGYGYTF.

This clonotype was observed a single time. The chain uses TRBV18 and TRBJ2-1; D may be TRBD1 (6 bases). Germline-derived CDR1 and CDR2 are KGHSH and LQKENI. The length of the CDR3 is 16 residues. The V and J ends lost 4 bases and 1 base respectively, with 14 bases between them. The CDR3 region is CASSRTDSVSYNEQFF. The CDR3 nucleotides are TGTGCCAGCTCACGAACGGACAGTGTGTCCTACAATGAGCAGTTCTTC.

This clonotype was seen only a few times. The chain carries TRBV20-1 and TRBJ1-5; a weak D match, TRBD1 (5 bases). CDR1 and CDR2 from the germline V gene are DFQATT and SNEGSKA (reference sequence). V lost 0 bases, J lost 7 bases, and 13 bases lay in between. The CDR3 runs to 14 residues. CDR3 protein: CSARDWQGGQPQHF. CDR3 nucleotide sequence: TGCAGTGCTAGAGATTGGCAGGGTGGACAGCCCCAGCATTTT.

CDR3 sequence reads: CASSRTGLYEQYF. CDR3 DNA sequence: TGTGCCAGCAGCCGGACAGGGCTGTACGAGCAGTACTTC. The chain joins TRBV3-1 to TRBJ2-7; 8 bases agree with TRBD1. Germline V lookup: CDR1 LGHDT, CDR2 YNNKEL (reference sequence). Unmatched junction bases numbered 3, after V lost 4 bases and J lost 4 bases. The CDR3 extends over 13 amino acids.

In regard to this clonotype: One end of the junction varies from germline; a read error may be responsible. The rearrangement joins TRBV28 to TRBJ2-2, with TRBD2 as a possible D gene (5 bases). This CDR3 contains 13 residues. Germline loops: CDR1 MDHEN, CDR2 SYDVKM. In DNA, the CDR3 is TGTGCCAGCAGGGTATCGAACACCGGGGAGCTGCTTTTT. Translation gives CASRVSNTGELLF.

This clonotype was observed many times. This sequence joins TRBV7-8 and TRBJ2-4, with 8 bases lining up with TRBD1. Germline CDR1 and CDR2: SGHVS and FQNEAQ. Trimming took 5 bases from V and 8 from J; bases not matched to a gene: 11. CDR3 length: 15 residues. DNA for the CDR3: TGTGCCAGCAGCCGCCCCCGGACAGGGCCGCACATTCAGTACTTC. Residues: CASSRPRTGPHIQYF.

The V call is TRBV28, the J call TRBJ2-2; weak D call: TRBD2 (5 bases). Germline CDR1 and CDR2: MDHEN and SYDVKM. Trimming stripped 10 bases from V and 4 bases from J, with 10 bases between. The CDR3 has 12 residues. The CDR3 region has the DNA TGTGCCATCGGGCGGGTCACCGGGGAGCTGTTTTTT. Translating gives CAIGRVTGELFF.

This clonotype was picked up many times. The chain recombines TRBV5-1 with TRBJ2-7, with D unclear. The CDR3 sequence is 13 residues long. Germline CDR1 is SGHRS and CDR2 is YFSETQ. V was clipped by 5 bases and J by 2 bases, with 11 bases between them. The CDR3 loop reads CASRSSAAYEQYF. Written as DNA, the CDR3 is TGCGCCAGCAGGTCATCCGCGGCCTACGAGCAGTACTTC.

The sample holds many counts of this clonotype. The chain is built from TRBV12-3 or TRBV12-4 and TRBJ1-1; TRBD1 might be the D (6 bases). The V gene lost 5 bases and the J gene lost 3 bases, with 19 bases spanning the gap. The CDR3 consists of 16 residues. This CDR3 reads CASSAARGRLYTEAFF. CDR3 sequence (DNA): TGTGCCAGCAGTGCCGCCAGGGGAAGGTTGTACACTGAAGCTTTCTTT.

J is TRBJ2-3 and V is TRBV20-1; D is perhaps TRBD1 (7 bases). The CDR3 is made up of 14 amino acids. The V gene lost 2 bases and the J gene lost 5 bases, with 14 bases spanning the gap. Germline-derived CDR1 and CDR2 are DFQATT and SNEGSKA (reference sequence). The CDR3 sequence: CSARRTGGVDTQYF. The CDR3 nucleotides are TGCAGTGCTAGAAGGACAGGCGGGGTAGATACGCAGTATTTT.

In its sample, this clonotype was seen many times. The chain joins TRBV5-1 to TRBJ1-1; weak D call: TRBD1 (5 bases). Trimming stripped 5 bases from V and 0 bases from J, with 8 bases between. Germline V gives CDR1 SGHRS, CDR2 YFSETQ. The CDR3 spans 13 residues. The chain's CDR3 is CASRGRLNTEAFF. DNA of the CDR3: TGCGCCAGCAGGGGACGGTTGAACACTGAAGCTTTCTTT.

The J gene is TRBJ2-7, the V gene TRBV7-2, with D possibly TRBD2 on 6 matching bases. The CDR3 has 15 residues. Per germline, CDR1 SGHTA and CDR2 FQGNSA. The V and J ends lost 3 bases and 1 base respectively, with 13 bases between them. Here the CDR3 reads CASSFTLGGSYEQYF. The CDR3 DNA is TGTGCCAGCAGCTTTACCCTGGGGGGTTCCTACGAGCAGTACTTC.

This clonotype occurred a few times. This chain connects TRBV15 to TRBJ2-1; D not certain. The CDR3 is 11 amino acids. Trimming removed 1 base from V and 9 bases from J, with 4 bases in between. From germline, CDR1 is LNHNV and CDR2 YYDKDF (reference sequence). CDR3: CATSRVREQFF. The CDR3 DNA sequence: TGTGCCACCAGCAGAGTACGTGAGCAGTTCTTC.

This clonotype was detected only a few times. The rearrangement links TRBV29-1 to TRBJ2-7; 7 bases map to TRBD2. The CDR3 sequence is 14 residues long. Unmatched junction bases numbered 11, after V lost 0 bases and J lost 9 bases. CDR1 and CDR2 from the germline V gene are SQVTM and ANQGSEA. CDR3 in amino acids: CSVEDRGTTEGQYF. As DNA, the CDR3 is TGCAGCGTTGAAGATCGGGGGACTACCGAAGGGCAGTACTTC.

This clonotype was counted many times. The rearrangement joins TRBV4-3 to TRBJ2-1; possibly TRBD1 for D (6 bases). There are 15 residues in the CDR3. Germline V CDR1 and CDR2: LGHNA, YSLEER. Trimming took off 1 base at V and 12 bases at J, with 19 bases between the two ends. The CDR3 loop reads CASSQVWDTHWGQFF. For the CDR3, the DNA is TGCGCCAGCAGCCAAGTCTGGGACACTCACTGGGGGCAGTTCTTC.

CDR3 nucleotide sequence: TGTGCCAGCAGCAACAACCCAACTGTGACCCAAGAGACCCAGTACTTC. It translates to CASSNNPTVTQETQYF. The chain combines TRBV3-1 with TRBJ2-5; no reliable D call. The CDR3 length is 16 residues. The V end lost 5 bases, the J end lost 1 base, and 17 bases lay between the germline ends. The germline V gene has CDR1 LGHDT and CDR2 YNNKEL (reference sequence).

The chain recombines TRBV9 with TRBJ2-3; TRBD2 agrees at 9 bases. With V trimmed by 2 bases and J by 0 bases, 1 base remained unmatched. CDR1 and CDR2 from the germline V gene are SGDLS and YYNGEE. The CDR3 contains 15 residues. CDR3: CASSVLAGSTDTQYF. The CDR3, as DNA: TGTGCCAGCAGCGTTCTAGCGGGAAGCACAGATACGCAGTATTTT.

This clonotype showed up just a few times. The CDR3 here is CASSPQQQAKSYEQYF. CDR3 DNA sequence: TGCGCCAGCAGTCCACAGCAGCAAGCTAAATCCTACGAGCAGTACTTC. The V call is TRBV4-1, the J call TRBJ2-7; no clear D gene. Trimming cost V 6 bases and J 1 base, with 19 bases left between them. The CDR3 contains 16 residues. Germline V CDR1 and CDR2: MGHRA, YSYEKL.

This clonotype turned up a few times. J is TRBJ2-5 and V is TRBV7-2; D gene unclear. The CDR3 has 12 amino acids. Germline assignment: CDR1 SGHTA and CDR2 FQGNSA. The V gene lost 3 bases and the J gene lost 5 bases, with 7 bases spanning the gap. The CDR3: CASSFLFETQYF. For the CDR3, the DNA is TGTGCCAGCAGCTTCCTCTTTGAGACCCAGTACTTC.